This TCR beta chain is from a study of tumor-infiltrating lymphocytes in primary liver carcinoma. As for the study in general: Patients diagnosed with primary liver carcinoma received treatment through surgical resection. Recorded tumor stage was T1-T3 N0M0, with diameters of roughly 4 to 10 cm.

A primer matching the constant region was used to make TCR beta cDNA from 500 to 650 ng of total RNA. Three nested multiplex PCR rounds, a slightly modified ARM-PCR, produced the libraries for TCR beta. The opening two PCR rounds, around 9 cycles each, paired TRBV1-TRBV30 forward primers with a C-beta reverse primer. TCRdb ran MiXCR on the multiplex PCR reads and lists one entry per CDR3 protein. The repertoire holds fewer than 400,000 distinct CDR3 sequences, with about 62% as singletons. Study results and limitations: Tumor region pairs showed greater overlap than either tumor-adjacent or tumor-blood pairs did. Tumor top-250-clone fractions significantly exceeded those of blood (p = 0.039).

Germline-derived CDR1 and CDR2 are DFQATT and SNEGSKA (reference sequence). V dropped 6 bases and J dropped 3; count of bases not matched to a gene: 5. The CDR3 runs to 13 residues. To note about this clonotype: No antigen is known for it.

Researchers drew blood RNA from unsorted whole blood and extracted germline DNA as well. Sequencing was carried out using peripheral blood. This clonotype originated in a man aged 40-50 years with primary liver carcinoma and hepatitis B virus infection. The chain employs TRBV20-1 and TRBJ1-2, with 9 bases fitting TRBD1. The CDR3 DNA reads as TGCAGTGCAAGGGACAGGGTACACTATGGCTACACCTTC. Its translation is CSARDRVHYGYTF.